The 7 T cell receptor beta chains presented below share a single source sample, sequenced in a study of a mutant IDH1 vaccine in newly diagnosed glioma. Sequenced by immunoSEQ multiplex PCR; TCRdb stores in-frame clones only, minus some. Among about 58,000 clones listed, about 81% were seen once. Antigens of these TCRs are unknown. Sample time point: week 5, during vaccination. What each vaccine dose contained was 300 ug of mutant IDH1 20-mer peptide, accompanied by topical imiquimod. Sequenced material: PBMCs, taken from a glioma patient whose treatment included an IDH1 peptide vaccine. Receptors originate from a woman between 45 and 60 years old with glioma.

The chain employs TRBV6-1 and TRBJ2-2; a possible D gene is TRBD2 (7 bases). The CDR3 sequence is 13 residues long. Trimming removed 8 bases from V and 7 bases from J, with 14 bases in between. Per germline, CDR1 MNHNS and CDR2 SASEGT. The chain's CDR3 is CASRRGGHGELFF. DNA of the CDR3: TGTGCCAGCCGTAGGGGGGGTCACGGGGAGCTGTTTTTT.

V and J are TRBV6-6 and TRBJ2-7; TRBD1 aligns across 9 bases. V was pared by 8 bases and J by 4 bases, with 3 bases of the junction left unmatched. Germline V gene sequence: CDR1 MNHNY, CDR2 SVGAGI (reference sequence). This CDR3 is built from 12 residues. The CDR3 region has the DNA TGTGCCAGCTCACAGGGGGCTTACGAGCAGTACTTC. It translates to CASSQGAYEQYF.

The chain couples TRBV19 to TRBJ1-4; D remains unclear. V was cut by 3 bases and J by 4 bases, with 9 bases left in between. The CDR3 totals 14 residues. Germline lookup yields CDR1 LNHDA and CDR2 SQIVND (reference sequence). DNA for the CDR3: TGTGCCAGTAGTATGCAAGGCTTTAATGAAAAACTGTTTTTT. Translated, it gives CASSMQGFNEKLFF. The entire variable domain, with the rest obtained from reference TRBV19 and TRBJ1-4, is as follows: DGGITQSPKYLFRKEGQNVTLSCEQNLNHDAMYWYRQDPGQGLRLIYYSQIVNDFQKGDIAEGYSVSREKKESFPLTVTSAQKNPTAFYLCASSMQGFNEKLFFGSGTQLSVL.

This clone was observed a handful of times. The gene calls are TRBV5-1 and TRBJ1-6; no firm D call. The CDR3 runs 12 residues. Germline V gene sequence: CDR1 SGHRS, CDR2 YFSETQ. V was shortened by 5 bases and J by 9 bases, with 9 bases between the two germline ends. The CDR3 reads CASREESSPLHF. In DNA, the CDR3 is TGCGCCAGCAGGGAGGAGAGTTCACCCCTCCACTTT.

V gene TRBV28 combines with J gene TRBJ1-2; D unclear. The V gene's germline CDR1 is MDHEN and CDR2 SYDVKM. This CDR3 is 14 amino acids long. V was clipped by 5 bases and J by 7 bases, with 17 bases between them. CDR3 in amino acids: CASSPTGRGGGYTF. The DNA of the CDR3 is TGTGCCAGCAGTCCTACCGGACGGGGAGGTGGCTACACCTTC.

This clone was recorded a few times. The gene calls are TRBV10-2 and TRBJ1-1, with unresolved D. The CDR3 has 11 residues. Trimming left V 0 bases short and J 11 bases short, with 7 bases between. Germline V gene sequence: CDR1 WSHSY, CDR2 SAAADI. CDR3 protein: CASSESESAFF. Here the CDR3 DNA reads TGCGCCAGCAGTGAGTCTGAGAGTGCTTTCTTT.

The chain is built from TRBV30 and TRBJ2-7; the match to TRBD1 covers 9 bases. Germline V gene data show CDR1 as GTSNPN and CDR2 as SVGIG (reference sequence). Losses at the gene ends were 4 bases for V and 0 bases for J; bases not matched to a gene: 10. The CDR3 covers 16 residues. The CDR3 loop is CAWTQPGQGSSYEQYF. DNA for the CDR3: TGTGCCTGGACGCAACCGGGACAGGGTAGCTCCTACGAGCAGTACTTC.